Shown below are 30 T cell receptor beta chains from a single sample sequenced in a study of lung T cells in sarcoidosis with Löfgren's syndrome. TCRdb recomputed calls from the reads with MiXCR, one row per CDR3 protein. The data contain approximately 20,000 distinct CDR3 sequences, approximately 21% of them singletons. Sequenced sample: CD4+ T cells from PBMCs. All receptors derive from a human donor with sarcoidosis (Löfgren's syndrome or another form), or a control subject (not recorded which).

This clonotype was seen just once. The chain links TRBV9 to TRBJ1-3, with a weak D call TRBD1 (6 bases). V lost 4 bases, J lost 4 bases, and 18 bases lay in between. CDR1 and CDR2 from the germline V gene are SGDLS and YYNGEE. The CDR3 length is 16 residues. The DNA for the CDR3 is TGTGCCAGCAGCTGCGTACCGCAGGGGACCGGAAACACCATATATTTT. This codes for CASSCVPQGTGNTIYF.

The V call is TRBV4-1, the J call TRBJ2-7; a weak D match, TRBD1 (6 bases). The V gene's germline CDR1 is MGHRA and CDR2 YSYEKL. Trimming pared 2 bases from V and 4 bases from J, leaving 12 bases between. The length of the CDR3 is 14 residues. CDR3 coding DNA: TGCGCCAGCAGCCAAATTGTACAGGGTTACGAGCAGTACTTC. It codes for CASSQIVQGYEQYF.

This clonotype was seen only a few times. CDR3 bases: TGTGCCAGCATCCCAGGTCGTAGGGAGAACACCGGGGAGCTGTTTTTT. Encoded protein: CASIPGRRENTGELFF. This chain links TRBV12-3 or TRBV12-4 with TRBJ2-2; no definite D call. Trimming cost V 7 bases and J 1 base, with 16 bases left between them. The CDR3 has 16 residues.

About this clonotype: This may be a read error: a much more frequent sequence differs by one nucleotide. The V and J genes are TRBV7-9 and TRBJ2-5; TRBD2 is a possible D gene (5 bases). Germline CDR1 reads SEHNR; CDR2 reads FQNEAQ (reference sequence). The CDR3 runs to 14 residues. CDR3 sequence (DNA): TGTGCCAACAGCTTCGGGCTAGCAGGAGAGACCCAGTACTTC. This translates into CANSFGLAGETQYF. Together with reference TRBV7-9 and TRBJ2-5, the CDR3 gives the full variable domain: DTGVSQNPRHKITKRGQNVTFRCDPISEHNRLYWYRQTLGQGPEFLTYFQNEAQLEKSRLLSDRFSAERPKGSFSTLEIQRTEQGDSAMYLCANSFGLAGETQYFGPGTRLLVL.

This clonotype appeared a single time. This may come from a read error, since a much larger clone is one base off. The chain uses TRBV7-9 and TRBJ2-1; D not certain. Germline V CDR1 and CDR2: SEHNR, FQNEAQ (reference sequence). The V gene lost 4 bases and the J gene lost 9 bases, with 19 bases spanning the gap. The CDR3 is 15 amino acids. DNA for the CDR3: TGTGCCAGCAGCTCATCAATGGGCATTTTAGGTGAGCAGTTCTTC. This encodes CASSSSMGILGEQFF.

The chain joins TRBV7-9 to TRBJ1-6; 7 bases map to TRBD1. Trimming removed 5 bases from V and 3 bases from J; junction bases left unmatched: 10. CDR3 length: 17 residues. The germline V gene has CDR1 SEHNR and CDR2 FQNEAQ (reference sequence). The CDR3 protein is CASSGTTGRNYNSPLHF. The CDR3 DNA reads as TGTGCCAGCAGCGGGACGACAGGGAGGAACTATAATTCACCCCTCCACTTT.

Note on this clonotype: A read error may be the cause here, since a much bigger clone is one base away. DNA for the CDR3: TGTGCCAGCAGTTTAGCAGAATTGAACACTGAAGCTTCCTTT. It yields the protein CASSLAELNTEASF. The V call is TRBV12-3 or TRBV12-4, the J call TRBJ1-1; D gene unclear. The CDR3 length is 14 residues.

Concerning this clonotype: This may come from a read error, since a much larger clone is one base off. The CDR3 nucleotides are TGCGCCAGCAGACCTGGATCGACGGAATTTCGGGGAAAACTGTTTTTT. Amino acids: CASRPGSTEFRGKLFF. The chain employs TRBV5-1 and TRBJ1-4; no firm D call. V gave up 5 bases and J gave up 10 bases, with 24 bases separating them. Germline CDR1 is SGHRS and CDR2 is YFSETQ. The CDR3 runs to 16 residues.

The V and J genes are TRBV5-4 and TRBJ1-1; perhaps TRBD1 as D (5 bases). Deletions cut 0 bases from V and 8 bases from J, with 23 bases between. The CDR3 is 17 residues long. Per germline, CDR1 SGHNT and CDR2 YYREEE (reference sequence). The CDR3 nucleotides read TGTGCCAGCAGCTTGGGGGTCGGAGGGGCCATGAGCACCGAAGCTTTCTTT. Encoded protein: CASSLGVGGAMSTEAFF.

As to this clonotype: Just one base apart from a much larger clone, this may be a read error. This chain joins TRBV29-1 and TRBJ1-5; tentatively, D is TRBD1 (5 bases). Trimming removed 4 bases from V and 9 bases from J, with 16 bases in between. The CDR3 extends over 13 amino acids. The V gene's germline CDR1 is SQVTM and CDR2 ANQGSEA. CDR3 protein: CSVVEGLGRPQHF. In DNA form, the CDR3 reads TGCAGCGTTGTTGAGGGACTAGGTCGGCCCCAGCATTTT.

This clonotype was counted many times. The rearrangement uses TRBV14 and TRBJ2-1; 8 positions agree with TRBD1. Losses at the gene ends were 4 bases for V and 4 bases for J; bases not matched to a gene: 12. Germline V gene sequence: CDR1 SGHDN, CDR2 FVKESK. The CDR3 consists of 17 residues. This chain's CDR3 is CASSPLRQGPNYNEQFF. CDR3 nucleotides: TGTGCCAGCAGCCCACTGCGACAGGGGCCGAATTACAATGAGCAGTTCTTC.

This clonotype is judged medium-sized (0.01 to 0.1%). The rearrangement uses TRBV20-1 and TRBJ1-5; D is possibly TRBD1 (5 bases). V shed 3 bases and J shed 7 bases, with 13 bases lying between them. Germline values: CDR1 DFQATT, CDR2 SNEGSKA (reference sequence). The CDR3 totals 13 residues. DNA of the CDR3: TGCAGTGCTAGTATGCAGGGTCGGCAGCCCCAGCATTTT. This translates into CSASMQGRQPQHF.

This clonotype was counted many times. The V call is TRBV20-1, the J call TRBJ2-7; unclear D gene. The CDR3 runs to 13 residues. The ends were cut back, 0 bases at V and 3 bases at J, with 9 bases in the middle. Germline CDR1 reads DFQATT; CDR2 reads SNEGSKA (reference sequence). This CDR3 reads CSARDRRSYEQYF. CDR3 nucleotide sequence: TGCAGTGCTAGAGATCGACGGAGCTACGAGCAGTACTTC.

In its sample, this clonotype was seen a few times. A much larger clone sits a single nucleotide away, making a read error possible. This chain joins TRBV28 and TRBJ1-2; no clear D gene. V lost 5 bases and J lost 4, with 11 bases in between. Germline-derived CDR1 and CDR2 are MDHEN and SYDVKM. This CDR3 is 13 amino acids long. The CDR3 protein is CASSAGDSYGYTF. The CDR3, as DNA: TGTGCCAGCAGTGCAGGTGATAGCTATGGCTACACCTTC.

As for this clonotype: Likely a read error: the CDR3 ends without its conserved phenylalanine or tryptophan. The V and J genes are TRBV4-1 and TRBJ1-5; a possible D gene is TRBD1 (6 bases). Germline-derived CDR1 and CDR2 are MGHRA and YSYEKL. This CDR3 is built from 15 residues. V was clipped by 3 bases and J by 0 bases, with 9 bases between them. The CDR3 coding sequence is TGCGCCAGCAGCCATGACAGGACTAGCAATCAGCCCCAGCATTCT. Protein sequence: CASSHDRTSNQPQHS.

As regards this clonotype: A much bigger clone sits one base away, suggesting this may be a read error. Here the CDR3 reads CTSRPSGTAMNQPQHF. The CDR3 nucleotides are TGTACCAGCAGACCCTCCGGGACCGCTATGAATCAGCCCCAGCATTTT. This sequence joins TRBV2 and TRBJ1-5; a weak D match, TRBD1 (5 bases). The CDR3 contains 16 residues. Germline loops: CDR1 SNHLY, CDR2 FYNNEI.

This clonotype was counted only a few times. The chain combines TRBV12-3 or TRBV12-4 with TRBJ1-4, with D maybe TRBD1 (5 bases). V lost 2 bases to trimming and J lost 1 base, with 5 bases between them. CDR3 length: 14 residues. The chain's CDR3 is CASSLQGTNEKLFF. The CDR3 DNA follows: TGTGCCAGCAGTTTACAGGGAACTAATGAAAAACTGTTTTTT.

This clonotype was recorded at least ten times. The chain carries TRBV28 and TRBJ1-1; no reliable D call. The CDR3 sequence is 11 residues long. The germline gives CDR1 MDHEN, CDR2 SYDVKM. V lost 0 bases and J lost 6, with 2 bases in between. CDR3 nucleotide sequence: TGTGCCAGCAGTTTATGGCCTGAAGCTTTCTTT. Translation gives CASSLWPEAFF.

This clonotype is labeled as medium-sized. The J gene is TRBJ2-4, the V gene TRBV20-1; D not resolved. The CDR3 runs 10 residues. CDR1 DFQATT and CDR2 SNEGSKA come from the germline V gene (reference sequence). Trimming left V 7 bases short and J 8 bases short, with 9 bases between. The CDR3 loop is CSGSFDIQYF. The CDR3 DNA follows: TGCAGTGGAAGTTTTGACATTCAGTACTTC.

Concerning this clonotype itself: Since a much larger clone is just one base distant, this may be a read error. The CDR3, as DNA: TGTGTCAGCAGATGGCGAGGGACCGGGGAGCTGTTTTTT. Residues: CVSRWRGTGELFF. This chain links TRBV2 with TRBJ2-2, with a possible D match to TRBD2 (5 bases). This CDR3 spans 13 amino acids. Germline CDR1 and CDR2: SNHLY and FYNNEI. Complete variable domain (other parts from reference TRBV2 and TRBJ2-2): EPEVTQTPSHQVTQMGQEVILRCVPISNHLYFYWYRQILGQKVEFLVSFYNNEISEKSEIFDDQFSVERPDGSNFTLKIRSTKLEDSAMYFCVSRWRGTGELFFGEGSRLTVL.

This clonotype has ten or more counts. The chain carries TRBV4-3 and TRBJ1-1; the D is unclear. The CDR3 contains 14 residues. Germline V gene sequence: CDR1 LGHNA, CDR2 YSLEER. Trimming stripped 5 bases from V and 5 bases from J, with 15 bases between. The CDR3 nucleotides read TGCGCCAGCAGCAGGGTTTATCCGGGGACTGAAGCTTTCTTT. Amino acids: CASSRVYPGTEAFF.

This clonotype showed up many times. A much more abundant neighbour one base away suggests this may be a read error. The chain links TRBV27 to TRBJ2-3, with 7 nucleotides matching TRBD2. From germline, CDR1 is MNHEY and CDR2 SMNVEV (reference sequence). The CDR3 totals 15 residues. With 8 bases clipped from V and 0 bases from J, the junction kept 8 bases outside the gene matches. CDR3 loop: CASGPWDYSTDTQYF. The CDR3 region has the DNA TGTGCCAGCGGTCCATGGGACTATAGCACAGATACGCAGTATTTT.

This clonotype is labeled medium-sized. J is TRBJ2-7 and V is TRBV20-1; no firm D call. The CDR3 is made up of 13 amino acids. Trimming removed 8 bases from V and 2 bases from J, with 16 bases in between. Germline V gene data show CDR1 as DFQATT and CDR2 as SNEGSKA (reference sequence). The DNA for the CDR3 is TGCAGTCCCTATAGAGCCTTAGCCTACGAGCAGTACTTC. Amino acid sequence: CSPYRALAYEQYF.

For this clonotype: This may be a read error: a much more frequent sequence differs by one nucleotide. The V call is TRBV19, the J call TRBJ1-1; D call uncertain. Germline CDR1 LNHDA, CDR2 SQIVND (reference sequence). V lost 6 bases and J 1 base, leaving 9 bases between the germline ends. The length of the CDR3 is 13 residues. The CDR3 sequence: CASSLRANTEAFF. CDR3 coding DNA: TGTGCCAGTAGCCTACGGGCGAACACTGAAGCTTTCTTT.

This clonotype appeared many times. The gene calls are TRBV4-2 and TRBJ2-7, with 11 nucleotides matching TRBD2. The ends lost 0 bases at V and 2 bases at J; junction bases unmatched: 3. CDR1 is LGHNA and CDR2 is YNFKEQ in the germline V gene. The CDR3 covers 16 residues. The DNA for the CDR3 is TGTGCCAGCAGCCAAGATCTAGCGGGAGGACCCTACGAGCAGTACTTC. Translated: CASSQDLAGGPYEQYF.

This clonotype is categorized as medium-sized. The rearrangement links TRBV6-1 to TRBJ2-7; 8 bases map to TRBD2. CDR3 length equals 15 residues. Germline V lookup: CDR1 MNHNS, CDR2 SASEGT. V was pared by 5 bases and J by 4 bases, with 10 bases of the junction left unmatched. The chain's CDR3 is CASSSGVAGIYEQYF. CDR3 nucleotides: TGTGCCAGCAGTTCCGGGGTAGCGGGAATTTACGAGCAGTACTTC.

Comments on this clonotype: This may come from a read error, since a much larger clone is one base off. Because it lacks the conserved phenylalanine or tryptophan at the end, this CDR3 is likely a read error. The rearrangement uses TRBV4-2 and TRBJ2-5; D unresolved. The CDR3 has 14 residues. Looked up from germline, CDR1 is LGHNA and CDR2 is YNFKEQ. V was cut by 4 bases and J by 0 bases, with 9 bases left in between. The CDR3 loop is CASSPSQYQETQYL. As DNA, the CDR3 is TGTGCCAGCAGCCCGTCCCAGTACCAAGAGACCCAGTACCTC.

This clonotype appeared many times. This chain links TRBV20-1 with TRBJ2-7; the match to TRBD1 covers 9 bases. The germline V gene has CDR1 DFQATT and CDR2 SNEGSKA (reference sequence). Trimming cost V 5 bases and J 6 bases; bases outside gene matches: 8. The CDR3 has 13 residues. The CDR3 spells CSAPGQGLSEQYF. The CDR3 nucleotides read TGCAGTGCTCCGGGACAGGGTTTATCCGAGCAGTACTTC.

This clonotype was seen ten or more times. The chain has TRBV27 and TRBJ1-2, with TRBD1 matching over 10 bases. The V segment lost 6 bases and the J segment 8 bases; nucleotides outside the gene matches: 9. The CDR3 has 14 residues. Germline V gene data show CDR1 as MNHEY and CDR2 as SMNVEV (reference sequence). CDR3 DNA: TGTGCCAGCAGAAACCGGGACAGGGGAGGCGGCTACACCTTC. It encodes CASRNRDRGGGYTF.

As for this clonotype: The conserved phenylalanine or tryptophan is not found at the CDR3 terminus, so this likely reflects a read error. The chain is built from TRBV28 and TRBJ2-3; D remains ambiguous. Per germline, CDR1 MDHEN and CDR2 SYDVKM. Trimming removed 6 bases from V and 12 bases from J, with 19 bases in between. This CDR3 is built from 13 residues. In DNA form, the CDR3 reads TGTGCCAGCAGCTTGGGTGGAACTCAAGTCCAGTATTCT. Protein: CASSLGGTQVQYS.